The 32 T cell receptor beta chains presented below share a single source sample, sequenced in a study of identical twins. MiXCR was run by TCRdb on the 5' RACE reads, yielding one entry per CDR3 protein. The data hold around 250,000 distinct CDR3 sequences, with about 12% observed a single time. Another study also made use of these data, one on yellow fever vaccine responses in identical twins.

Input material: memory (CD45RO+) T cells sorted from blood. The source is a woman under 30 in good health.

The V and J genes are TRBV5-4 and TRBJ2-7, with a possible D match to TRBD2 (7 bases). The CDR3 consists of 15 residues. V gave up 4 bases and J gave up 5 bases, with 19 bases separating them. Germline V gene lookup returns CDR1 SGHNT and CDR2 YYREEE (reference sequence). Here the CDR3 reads CASSPLGGGRNEQYF. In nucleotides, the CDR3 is TGTGCCAGCAGCCCATTGGGGGGGGGCAGGAACGAGCAGTACTTC.

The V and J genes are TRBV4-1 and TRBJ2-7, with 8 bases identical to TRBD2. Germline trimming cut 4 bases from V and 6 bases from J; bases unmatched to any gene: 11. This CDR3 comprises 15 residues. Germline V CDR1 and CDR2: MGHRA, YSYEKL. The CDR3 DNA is TGCGCCAGCAGCCCGAGATATAGCGGGGCCTCCGAGCAGTACTTC. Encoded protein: CASSPRYSGASEQYF.

The CDR3 loop reads CASSPYVTNEQFF. In nucleotides, the CDR3 is TGTGCCAGCAGCCCCTACGTGACGAATGAGCAGTTCTTC. V is TRBV7-2 and J is TRBJ2-1; D call uncertain. V was trimmed by 5 bases and J by 7 bases, leaving 12 bases between them. Germline loops: CDR1 SGHTA, CDR2 FQGNSA. There are 13 residues in the CDR3. Full variable domain (rest looked up from reference TRBV7-2 and TRBJ2-1): GAGVSQSPSNKVTEKGKDVELRCDPISGHTALYWYRQSLGQGLEFLIYFQGNSAPDKSGLPSDRFSAERTGGSVSTLTIQRTQQEDSAVYLCASSPYVTNEQFFGPGTRLTVL.

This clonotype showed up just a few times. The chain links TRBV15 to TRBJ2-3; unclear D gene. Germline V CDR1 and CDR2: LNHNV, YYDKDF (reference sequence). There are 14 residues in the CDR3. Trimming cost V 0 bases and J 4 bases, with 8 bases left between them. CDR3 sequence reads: CATSRDFESDTQYF. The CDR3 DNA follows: TGTGCCACCAGCAGAGATTTTGAGTCAGATACGCAGTATTTT.

The CDR3 nucleotides are TGCAGCGCGACAGGGGCTAGCACAGATACGCAGTATTTT. Protein sequence: CSATGASTDTQYF. The rearrangement links TRBV29-1 to TRBJ2-3; 8 bases align to TRBD1. In germline, CDR1 is SQVTM, CDR2 ANQGSEA. The CDR3 totals 13 residues. J gave up 0 bases and V 7 bases, and 3 bases lay outside the gene matches.

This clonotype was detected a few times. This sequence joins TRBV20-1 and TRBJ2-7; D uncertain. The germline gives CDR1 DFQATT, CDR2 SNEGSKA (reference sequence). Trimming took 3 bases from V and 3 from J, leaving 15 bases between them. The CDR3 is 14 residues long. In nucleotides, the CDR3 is TGCAGTGCTAGGGCGGCACGGCTGAGCTACGAGCAGTACTTC. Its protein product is CSARAARLSYEQYF.

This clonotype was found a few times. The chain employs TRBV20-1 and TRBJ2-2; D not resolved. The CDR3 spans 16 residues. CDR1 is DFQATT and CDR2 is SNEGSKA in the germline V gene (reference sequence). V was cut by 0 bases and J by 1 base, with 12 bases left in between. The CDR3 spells CSARDARAGNTGELFF. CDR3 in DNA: TGCAGTGCTAGAGATGCAAGGGCAGGGAACACCGGGGAGCTGTTTTTT.

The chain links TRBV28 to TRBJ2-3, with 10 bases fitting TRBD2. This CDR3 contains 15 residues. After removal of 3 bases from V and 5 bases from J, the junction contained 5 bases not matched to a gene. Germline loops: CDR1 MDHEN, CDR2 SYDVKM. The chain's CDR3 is CASSFASGSGDTQYF. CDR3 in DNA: TGTGCCAGCAGTTTTGCTAGCGGGAGTGGAGATACGCAGTATTTT. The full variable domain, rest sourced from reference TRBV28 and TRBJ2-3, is DVKVTQSSRYLVKRTGEKVFLECVQDMDHENMFWYRQDPGLGLRLIYFSYDVKMKEKGDIPEGYSVSREKKERFSLILESASTNQTSMYLCASSFASGSGDTQYFGPGTRLTVL.

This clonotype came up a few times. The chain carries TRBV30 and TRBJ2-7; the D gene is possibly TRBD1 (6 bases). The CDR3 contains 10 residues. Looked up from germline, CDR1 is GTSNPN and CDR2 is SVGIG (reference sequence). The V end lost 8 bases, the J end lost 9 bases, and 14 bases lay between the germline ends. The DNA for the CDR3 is TGTGCCCGAGGGGGTTCCGTGCAGTACTTC. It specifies CARGGSVQYF.

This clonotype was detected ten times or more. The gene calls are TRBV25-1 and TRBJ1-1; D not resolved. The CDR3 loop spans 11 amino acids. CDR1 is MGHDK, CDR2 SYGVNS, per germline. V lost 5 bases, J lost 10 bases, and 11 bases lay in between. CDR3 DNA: TGTGCCAGCAGTAACCGGGTTTCAGCTTTCTTT. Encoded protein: CASSNRVSAFF.

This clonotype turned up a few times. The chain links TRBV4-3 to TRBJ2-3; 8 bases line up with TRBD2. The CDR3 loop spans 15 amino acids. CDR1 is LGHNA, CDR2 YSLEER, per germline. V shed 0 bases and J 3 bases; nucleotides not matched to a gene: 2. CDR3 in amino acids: CASSQEGLATDTQYF. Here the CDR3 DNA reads TGCGCCAGCAGCCAAGAAGGACTAGCTACAGATACGCAGTATTTT.

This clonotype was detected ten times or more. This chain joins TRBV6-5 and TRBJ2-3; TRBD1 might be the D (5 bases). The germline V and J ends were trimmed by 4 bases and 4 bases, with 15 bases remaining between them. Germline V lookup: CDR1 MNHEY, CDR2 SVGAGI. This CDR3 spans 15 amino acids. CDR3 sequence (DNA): TGTGCCAGCAGTTCTTTAGGGGATGGCGCAGATACGCAGTATTTT. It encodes CASSSLGDGADTQYF.

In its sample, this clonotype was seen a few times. CDR3 sequence: CSATRQGLYEQYF. CDR3 DNA: TGCAGTGCTACTAGACAGGGACTCTACGAGCAGTACTTC. This chain links TRBV20-1 with TRBJ2-7, with a possible D match to TRBD1 (7 bases). This CDR3 comprises 13 residues. Germline values: CDR1 DFQATT, CDR2 SNEGSKA (reference sequence). V was trimmed by 4 bases and J by 3 bases, leaving 13 bases between them.

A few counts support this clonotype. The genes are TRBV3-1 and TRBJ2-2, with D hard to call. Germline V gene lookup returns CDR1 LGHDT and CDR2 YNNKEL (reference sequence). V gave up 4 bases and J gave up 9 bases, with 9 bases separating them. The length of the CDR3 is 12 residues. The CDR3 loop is CASSPLSRELFF. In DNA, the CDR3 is TGTGCCAGCAGCCCACTGTCCCGGGAGCTGTTTTTT.

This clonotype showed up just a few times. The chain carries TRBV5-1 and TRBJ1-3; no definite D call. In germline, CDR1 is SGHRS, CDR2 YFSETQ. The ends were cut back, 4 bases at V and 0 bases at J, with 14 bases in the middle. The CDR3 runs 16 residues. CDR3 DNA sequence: TGCGCCAGCAGCCGGACCCTAATCAGCTCTGGAAACACCATATATTTT. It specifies CASSRTLISSGNTIYF.

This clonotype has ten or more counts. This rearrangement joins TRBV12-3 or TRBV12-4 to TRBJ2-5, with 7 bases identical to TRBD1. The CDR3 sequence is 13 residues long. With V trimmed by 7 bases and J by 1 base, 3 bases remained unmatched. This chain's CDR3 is CASTRDSQETQYF. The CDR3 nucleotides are TGTGCCAGCACCCGGGACAGCCAAGAGACCCAGTACTTC.

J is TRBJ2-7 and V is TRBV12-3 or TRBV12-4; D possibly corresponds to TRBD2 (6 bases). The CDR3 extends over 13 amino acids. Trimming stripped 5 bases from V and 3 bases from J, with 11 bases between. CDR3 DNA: TGTGCCAGCAGTGTTAGCGGTGTCTACGAGCAGTACTTC. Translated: CASSVSGVYEQYF.

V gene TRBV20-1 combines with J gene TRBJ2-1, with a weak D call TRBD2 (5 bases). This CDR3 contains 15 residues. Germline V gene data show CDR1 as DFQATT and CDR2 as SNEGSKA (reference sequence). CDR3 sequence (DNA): TGCTGCTGCCCCCCGACTGAGGGCTCCTACAATGAGCAGTTCTTC. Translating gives CCCPPTEGSYNEQFF.

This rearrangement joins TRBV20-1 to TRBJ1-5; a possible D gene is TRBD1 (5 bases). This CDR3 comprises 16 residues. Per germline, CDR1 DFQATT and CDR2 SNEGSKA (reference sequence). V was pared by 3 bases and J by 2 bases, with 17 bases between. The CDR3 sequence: CSARTLLQGGNQPQHF. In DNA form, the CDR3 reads TGCAGTGCTAGGACACTGCTCCAAGGGGGCAATCAGCCCCAGCATTTT.

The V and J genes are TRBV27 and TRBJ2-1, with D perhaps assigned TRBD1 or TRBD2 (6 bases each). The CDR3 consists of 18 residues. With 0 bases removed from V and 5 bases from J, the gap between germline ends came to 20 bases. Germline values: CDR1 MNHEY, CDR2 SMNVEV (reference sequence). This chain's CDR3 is CASSLSLARGDKNNEQFF. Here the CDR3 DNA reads TGTGCCAGCAGTTTATCATTGGCCCGCGGGGACAAAAACAATGAGCAGTTCTTC.

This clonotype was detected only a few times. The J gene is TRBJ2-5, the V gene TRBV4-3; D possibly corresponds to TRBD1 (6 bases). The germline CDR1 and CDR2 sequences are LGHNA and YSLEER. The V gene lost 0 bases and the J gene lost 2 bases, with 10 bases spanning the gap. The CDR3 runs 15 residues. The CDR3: CASSQDGTLQETQYF. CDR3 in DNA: TGCGCCAGCAGCCAAGATGGGACACTACAAGAGACCCAGTACTTC.

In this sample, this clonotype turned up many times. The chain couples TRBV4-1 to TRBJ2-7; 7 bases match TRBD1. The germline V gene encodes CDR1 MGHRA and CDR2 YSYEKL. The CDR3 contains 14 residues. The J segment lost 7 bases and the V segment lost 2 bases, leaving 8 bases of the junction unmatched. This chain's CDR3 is CASSQPGQSKEQYF. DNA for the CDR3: TGCGCCAGCAGCCAACCGGGACAGTCGAAAGAGCAGTACTTC.

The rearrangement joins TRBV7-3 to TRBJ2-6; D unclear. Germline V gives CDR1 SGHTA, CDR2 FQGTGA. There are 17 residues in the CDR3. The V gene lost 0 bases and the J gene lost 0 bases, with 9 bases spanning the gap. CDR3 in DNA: TGTGCCAGCAGCTTAACGTCAGGTAGCTCTGGGGCCAACGTCCTGACTTTC. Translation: CASSLTSGSSGANVLTF.

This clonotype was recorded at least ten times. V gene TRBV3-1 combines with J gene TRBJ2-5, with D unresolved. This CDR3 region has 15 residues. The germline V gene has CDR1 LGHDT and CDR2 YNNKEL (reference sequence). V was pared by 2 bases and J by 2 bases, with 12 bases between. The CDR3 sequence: CASSQSRTFQETQYF. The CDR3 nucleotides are TGTGCCAGCAGCCAATCCAGAACCTTTCAAGAGACCCAGTACTTC.

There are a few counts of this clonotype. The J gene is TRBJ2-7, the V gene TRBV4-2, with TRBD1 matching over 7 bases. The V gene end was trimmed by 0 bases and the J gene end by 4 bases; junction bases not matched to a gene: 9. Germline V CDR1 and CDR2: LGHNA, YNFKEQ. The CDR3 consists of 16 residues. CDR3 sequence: CASSQDGTEGGYEQYF. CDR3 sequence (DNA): TGTGCCAGCAGCCAAGATGGGACAGAAGGAGGATACGAGCAGTACTTC.

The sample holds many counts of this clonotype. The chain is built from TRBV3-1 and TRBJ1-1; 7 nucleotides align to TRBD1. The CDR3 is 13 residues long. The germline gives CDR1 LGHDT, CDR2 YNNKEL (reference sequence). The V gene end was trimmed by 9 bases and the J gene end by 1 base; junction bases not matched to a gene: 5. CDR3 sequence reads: CASATGKNTEAFF. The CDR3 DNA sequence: TGTGCCAGTGCGACAGGGAAGAACACTGAAGCTTTCTTT.

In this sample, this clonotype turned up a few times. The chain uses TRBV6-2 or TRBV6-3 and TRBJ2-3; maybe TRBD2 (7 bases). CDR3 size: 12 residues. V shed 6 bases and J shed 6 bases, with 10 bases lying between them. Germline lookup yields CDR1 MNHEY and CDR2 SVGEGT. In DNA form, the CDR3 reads TGTGCCAGCAGGGCGGGGGCCGATACGCAGTATTTT. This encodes CASRAGADTQYF.

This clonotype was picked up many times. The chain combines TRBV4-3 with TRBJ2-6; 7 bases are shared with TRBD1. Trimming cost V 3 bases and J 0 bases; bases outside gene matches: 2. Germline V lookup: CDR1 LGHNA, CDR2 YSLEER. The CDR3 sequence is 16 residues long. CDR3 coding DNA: TGCGCCAGCAGCCAGGGGACAGCCTCTGGGGCCAACGTCCTGACTTTC. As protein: CASSQGTASGANVLTF.

The CDR3 DNA follows: TGTGCCAGCAGTCATAAGGGGGGTGAGGCTTTCTTT. Translating it yields CASSHKGGEAFF. This chain links TRBV6-1 with TRBJ1-1; a weak D match, TRBD1 (6 bases). Trimming shortened V by 5 bases and J by 11 bases, and 15 bases separated the two germline ends. The CDR3 runs 12 residues. From germline, CDR1 is MNHNS and CDR2 SASEGT.

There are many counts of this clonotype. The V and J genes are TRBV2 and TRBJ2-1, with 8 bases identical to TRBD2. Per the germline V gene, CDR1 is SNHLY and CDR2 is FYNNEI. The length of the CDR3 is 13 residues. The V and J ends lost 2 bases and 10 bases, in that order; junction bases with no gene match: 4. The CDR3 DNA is TGTGCCAGCAGTGAAAATAGCGGGGACGAGCAGTTCTTC. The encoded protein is CASSENSGDEQFF.

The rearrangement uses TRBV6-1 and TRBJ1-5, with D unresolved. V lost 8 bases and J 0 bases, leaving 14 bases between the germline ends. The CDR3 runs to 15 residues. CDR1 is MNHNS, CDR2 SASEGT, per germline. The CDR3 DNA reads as TGTGCCAGCGTGGAACGGAGGAATAGCAATCAGCCCCAGCATTTT. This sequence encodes CASVERRNSNQPQHF.

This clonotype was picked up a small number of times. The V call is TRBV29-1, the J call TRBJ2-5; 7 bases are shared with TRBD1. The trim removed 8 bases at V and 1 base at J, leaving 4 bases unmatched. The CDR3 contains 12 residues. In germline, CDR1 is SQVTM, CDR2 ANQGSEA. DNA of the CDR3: TGCAGCTGTCGACAGGGCCAAGAGACCCAGTACTTC. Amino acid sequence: CSCRQGQETQYF.